This is a list of T cell receptor beta chains from one sample in a study of T cell responses to AZD1222 COVID-19 vaccine. Clones were sequenced by immunoSEQ multiplex PCR, and TCRdb holds only the in-frame ones, with some missing. The data show around 190,000 clones, with around 92% seen just once and 1% to 1.5% held by the top ten. The sample in question was peripheral blood, obtained on day 0 of AZD1222 vaccination. These receptors were taken from an adult in good health. Each CDR3 is given with its conserved first and last residue. The order of the fields is V gene, CDR3 length, D gene, clone size, J gene, CDR3 DNA, CDR3 protein. D genes are given only for firm matches. Clone size is stated in some rows and not others, as once, few, many or a class when expanded.

>TRBV3-1/TRBV3-2|12|-|-|TRBJ1-2
TGTGCCAGCAGCCAAACGGACTATGGCTACACCTTC
CASSQTDYGYTF
>TRBV4-1|15|-|-|TRBJ2-2
TGCGCCAGCAGCCAGGGTGACAGGTGGGGCGGGGAGCTGTTTTTT
CASSQGDRWGGELFF
>TRBV15|16|TRBD1|-|TRBJ1-5
TGTGCCACCAGCAGAGAACAGGGGGTTGGCAATCAGCCCCAGCATTTT
CATSREQGVGNQPQHF
>TRBV4-1|15|-|-|TRBJ1-1
TGCGCCAGCAGCCAAGATTTAGCCAGGGCAACTGAAGCTTTCTTT
CASSQDLARATEAFF
>TRBV9|15|TRBD1|once|TRBJ2-7
TGTGCCAGCAGCCCCCGACAGGGGCAGTCGATCGAGCAGTACTTC
CASSPRQGQSIEQYF
>TRBV6-1|15|-|-|TRBJ1-5
TGTGCCAGCAGTGAACGGGGACAAAACAATCAGCCCCAGCATTTT
CASSERGQNNQPQHF
>TRBV2|14|TRBD1|-|TRBJ1-4
TGTGCCAGCAGCACCGGGACAGGGGCTGAAAAACTGTTTTTT
CASSTGTGAEKLFF
>TRBV4-2|18|TRBD1|-|TRBJ2-7
TGTGCCAGCAGCCAAAGGGACAGGGGATCGGTGGATACCTACGAGCAGTACTTC
CASSQRDRGSVDTYEQYF
>TRBV7-9|16|-|once|TRBJ2-2
TGTGCCAGCAGTCCCACCTTTAGTGGGGACACCGGGGAGCTGTTTTTT
CASSPTFSGDTGELFF
>TRBV30|14|-|-|TRBJ2-7
TGTGCCTGGAGTGTAGCCAGGGGGGCCTACGAGCAGTACTTC
CAWSVARGAYEQYF
>TRBV7-2|15|-|-|TRBJ1-2
TGTGCCAGCAGCTTAGTAGGGACATTCGGCTATGGCTACACCTTC
CASSLVGTFGYGYTF
>TRBV3-1/TRBV3-2|16|-|-|TRBJ1-6
TGTGCCAGCAGCCAAGATCTTACAAGGTATAATTCACCCCTCCACTTT
CASSQDLTRYNSPLHF
>TRBV6-6|14|TRBD1|once|TRBJ1-4
TGTGCCAGCAGAGCCACAGGGGAGAATGAAAAACTGTTTTTT
CASRATGENEKLFF
>TRBV19|14|-|-|TRBJ1-3
TGTGCCAGTAGTCAACAGGGTGGCGGAAACACCATATATTTT
CASSQQGGGNTIYF
>TRBV29-1|15|TRBD1|-|TRBJ2-2
TGCAGCGTTGAAATGAGGGACAGGGGCTCCGGGGAGCTGTTTTTT
CSVEMRDRGSGELFF
>TRBV19|13|-|-|TRBJ1-1
TGTGCCAGTACCCCCCATAGGGGCACTGAAGCTTTCTTT
CASTPHRGTEAFF
>TRBV7-2|16|TRBD2|once|TRBJ2-1
TGTGCCAGCAGCTTAGCGGCAAGGACTAGTTACAATGAGCAGTTCTTC
CASSLAARTSYNEQFF
>TRBV18|15|-|-|TRBJ1-4
TGTGCCAGCTCCGACCTCCAGGAGGCAGGAGAAAAACTGTTTTTT
CASSDLQEAGEKLFF
>TRBV4-1|15|-|-|TRBJ2-7
TGCGCCAGCAGCCAAGGAAGCTCCCCCACCTACGAGCAGTACTTC
CASSQGSSPTYEQYF
>TRBV5-1|13|-|few|TRBJ1-6
TGCGCCAGCAGCTTGGGGCAAAATTCACCCCTCCACTTT
CASSLGQNSPLHF
>TRBV25-1|14|-|-|TRBJ2-5
TGTGCCAGCAGTGAATATGGACTTCAAGAGACCCAGTACTTC
CASSEYGLQETQYF
>TRBV5-1|16|-|-|TRBJ2-5
TGCGCCAGCAGCCGGTCGGTGTCGTACGACCGAGAGACCCAGTACTTC
CASSRSVSYDRETQYF
>TRBV5-4|15|-|-|TRBJ1-2
TGTGCCAGCAGCGACCATATGGGGATGAACTATGGCTACACCTTC
CASSDHMGMNYGYTF
>TRBV7-2|12|-|-|TRBJ2-5
TGTGCCAGCAGCATCTTTAGGGGGACCCAGTACTTC
CASSIFRGTQYF
>TRBV5-1|15|TRBD2|-|TRBJ2-3
TGCGCCAGCAGCTCGGGACTAGCGGGAGCAGATACGCAGTATTTT
CASSSGLAGADTQYF
>TRBV19|14|-|-|TRBJ1-5
TGTGCCAGTAGCCGGGGGGAGGGGTTGCAGCCCCAGCATTTT
CASSRGEGLQPQHF
>TRBV5-1|14|TRBD1|-|TRBJ2-5
TGCGCCAGCAGCTTGGGACAGGGGGCAGAGACCCAGTACTTC
CASSLGQGAETQYF
>TRBV5-8|14|-|-|TRBJ1-2
TGTGCCAGCAGCCCGTACGTATCTAACTATGGCTACACCTTC
CASSPYVSNYGYTF
>TRBV6-5|15|-|-|TRBJ1-3
TGTGCCAGCAGTTACAGGGAAACCCCTGGAAACACCATATATTTT
CASSYRETPGNTIYF
>TRBV11-2|15|-|-|TRBJ1-6
TGTGCCAGCACCCGAGGGGGGAGCTGGGATTCACCCCTCCACTTT
CASTRGGSWDSPLHF
>TRBV4-3|14|-|-|TRBJ2-1
TGCGCCAGCAGCCAAGAGGGAGCCCCCAGCGAGCAGTTCTTC
CASSQEGAPSEQFF
>TRBV30|11|-|-|TRBJ1-2
TGTGCCTGGAGTGGGGGGGGTGGCTACACCTTC
CAWSGGGGYTF
>TRBV6-5|15|-|-|TRBJ2-5
TGTGCCAGCAGGGGCCCGGGATCAGGCCAAGAGACCCAGTACTTC
CASRGPGSGQETQYF
>TRBV7-7|15|-|-|TRBJ1-1
TGTGCCAGCAGCTCGCTCAGGGAAATGAACACTGAAGCTTTCTTT
CASSSLREMNTEAFF
>TRBV7-2|15|TRBD2|-|TRBJ2-1
TGTGCCAGCAGCTTAGTGACTAGCGGCTACAATGAGCAGTTCTTC
CASSLVTSGYNEQFF
>TRBV19|16|TRBD1|-|TRBJ1-5
TGTGCCAGTAGTTCACCGGGACAGGGTTACAATCAGCCCCAGCATTTT
CASSSPGQGYNQPQHF
>TRBV6-6|14|-|-|TRBJ2-7
TGTGCCAGCAGATATACAGGGAACTCCTACGAGCAGTACTTC
CASRYTGNSYEQYF
>TRBV2|15|TRBD1|-|TRBJ2-2
TGTGCCAGCAGAGAAACAGGGGGCGCCGGCGGGGAGCTGTTTTTT
CASRETGGAGGELFF
>TRBV18|13|-|-|TRBJ2-2
TGTGCCAGCTCACCAGCGAACACCGGGGAGCTGTTTTTT
CASSPANTGELFF